Below are 17 T cell receptor beta chains sequenced from a single sample in a study of patients and donors after allogeneic stem cell transplantation. TCRdb passed the RT-PCR reads through MiXCR, listing each CDR3 protein once. This repertoire shows approximately 29,000 distinct CDR3 sequences, less than 45% found once; its top ten account for less than 85%. Sequenced input: blood, either unsorted or a sorted T cell fraction (not recorded which). These receptors were obtained from a human donor who was either an allogeneic HSCT recipient or a stem cell or donor lymphocyte infusion donor (not recorded which). It is not recorded whose cells these are; they may come from a transplant donor.

This clonotype has more than one count but fewer than ten. The chain is built from TRBV4-1 and TRBJ1-5, with D possibly TRBD1 on 5 matching bases. This CDR3 is 13 amino acids long. The germline gives CDR1 MGHRA, CDR2 YSYEKL. V lost 1 base and J lost 7, with 8 bases in between. CDR3 residues: CASSQGGVQPQHF. The CDR3 DNA reads as TGCGCCAGCAGCCAAGGAGGGGTCCAGCCCCAGCATTTT.

The V and J genes are TRBV7-9 and TRBJ2-4; the match to TRBD2 covers 7 bases. V shed 5 bases and J 16 bases; nucleotides not matched to a gene: 11. CDR3 length: 12 amino acids. The germline V gene encodes CDR1 SEHNR and CDR2 FQNEAQ (reference sequence). CDR3 sequence reads: CASSPGLGRAYF. DNA for the CDR3: TGTGCCAGCAGCCCAGGACTAGGGAGGGCATACTTC.

This clonotype showed up just once. The chain has TRBV6-5 and TRBJ2-1; 14 nucleotides match TRBD2. V shed 7 bases, J shed 6 bases, and the junction held 5 bases outside the gene matches. The V gene's germline CDR1 is MNHEY and CDR2 SVGAGI. The CDR3 consists of 15 residues. Here the CDR3 DNA reads TGTGCCAGCACCATGGGGACTAGCGGGAGCAATGAGCAGTTCTTC. Translating gives CASTMGTSGSNEQFF.

The V and J genes are TRBV7-9 and TRBJ1-1; TRBD1 matches 10 bases. From germline, CDR1 is SEHNR and CDR2 FQNEAQ (reference sequence). The CDR3 consists of 18 residues. V lost 5 bases, J lost 5 bases, and 17 bases stayed unmatched. CDR3 loop: CASSAGTGARVIWTEAFF. CDR3 in DNA: TGTGCCAGCAGCGCCGGGACAGGGGCTAGAGTGATCTGGACTGAAGCTTTCTTT.

V is TRBV12-3 or TRBV12-4 and J is TRBJ2-2, with D unclear. The CDR3 extends over 13 amino acids. V dropped 5 bases and J dropped 6 bases, with 10 bases sitting between them. CDR3 sequence (DNA): TGTGCCAGCAGTCCGCTGGGCCCCGGGGAGCTGTTTTTT. Translated, it gives CASSPLGPGELFF.

This rearrangement joins TRBV9 to TRBJ1-2; D not resolved. Germline loops: CDR1 SGDLS, CDR2 YYNGEE. The V and J ends lost 2 bases and 1 base respectively, with 0 bases between them. This CDR3 has 11 amino acids. CDR3 in DNA: TGTGCCAGCAGCGTTAACTATGGCTACACCTTC. This translates into CASSVNYGYTF.

The CDR3 bases are TGTGCCAGCAGCTCCGGACTAACCCAAGAGACCCAGTACTTC. This gives the protein CASSSGLTQETQYF. The chain has TRBV12-3 or TRBV12-4 and TRBJ2-5, with D possibly TRBD2 on 6 matching bases. V dropped 6 bases and J dropped 1 base, with 12 bases sitting between them. This CDR3 has 14 amino acids.

This clonotype has only a few counts. The V call is TRBV10-3, the J call TRBJ1-6, with D possibly TRBD1 on 6 matching bases. CDR3 length: 13 amino acids. The V end was cut by 7 bases, the J end by 10 bases, with 14 bases between. Germline CDR1 ENHRY, CDR2 SYGVKD. DNA for the CDR3: TGTGCCATCACTATGGACAGTCGGTCACCCCTCCACTTT. Translated: CAITMDSRSPLHF.

This chain uses TRBV7-9 with TRBJ2-1; D is perhaps TRBD2 (6 bases). V was cut by 4 bases and J by 3 bases, with 10 bases left in between. Germline values: CDR1 SEHNR, CDR2 FQNEAQ (reference sequence). The CDR3 spans 14 residues. The CDR3 DNA follows: TGTGCCAGCAGCTCCTTGGACTACTACAATGAGCAGTTCTTC. This encodes CASSSLDYYNEQFF.

The CDR3: CSVAGTGYTF. For the CDR3, the DNA is TGCAGCGTAGCAGGGACTGGCTACACCTTC. The genes are TRBV29-1 and TRBJ1-2; perhaps TRBD1 as D (5 bases). CDR1 SQVTM and CDR2 ANQGSEA come from the germline V gene. V was trimmed by 6 bases and J by 7 bases, leaving 9 bases between them. The CDR3 runs 10 residues.

This clonotype was recorded many times. The rearrangement joins TRBV7-2 to TRBJ1-5; D uncertain. This CDR3 has 15 residues. Germline V gene sequence: CDR1 SGHTA, CDR2 FQGNSA. Deletions cut 4 bases from V and 6 bases from J, with 16 bases between. This CDR3 reads CASSSEAPTFQPQHF. The DNA for the CDR3 is TGTGCCAGCAGCTCCGAAGCCCCCACCTTTCAGCCCCAGCATTTT.

CDR3 nucleotide sequence: TGCGCCAGCAGCCAAGTCAGGTCCGGGGCCAAACAGTATTTT. Encoded protein: CASSQVRSGAKQYF. V and J are TRBV4-3 and TRBJ2-3, with D perhaps given as TRBD1 or TRBD2 (5 bases each). This CDR3 comprises 14 residues. In germline, CDR1 is LGHNA, CDR2 YSLEER. Trimming cost V 1 base and J 12 bases, with 17 bases left between them.

The table lists this clonotype with a few counts. V and J are TRBV6-5 and TRBJ1-2; the D is unclear. The CDR3 is made up of 14 amino acids. CDR1 is MNHEY and CDR2 is SVGAGI in the germline V gene. The ends were cut back, 2 bases at V and 2 bases at J, with 9 bases in the middle. The CDR3, as DNA: TGTGCCAGCAGTTACCTCGGGGAGAACTATGGCTACACCTTC. Translation: CASSYLGENYGYTF.

This clonotype appeared many times. The gene calls are TRBV9 and TRBJ1-1; D gene unclear. This CDR3 contains 15 residues. The germline CDR1 and CDR2 sequences are SGDLS and YYNGEE. V lost 0 bases to trimming and J lost 3 bases, with 12 bases between them. In DNA form, the CDR3 reads TGTGCCAGCAGCGTAGCGGGGTTAGGAGACACTGAAGCTTTCTTT. Amino acids: CASSVAGLGDTEAFF.

V gene TRBV5-1 combines with J gene TRBJ1-2; possibly TRBD1 for D (6 bases). Trimming removed 3 bases from V and 8 bases from J, with 17 bases in between. The germline CDR1 and CDR2 sequences are SGHRS and YFSETQ. The CDR3 is 14 residues long. Here the CDR3 reads CASSSGTTGIGYTF. Here the CDR3 DNA reads TGCGCCAGCAGCTCTGGGACAACTGGTATCGGCTACACCTTC.

The genes are TRBV7-8 and TRBJ2-5; D might be TRBD2 (5 bases). Germline CDR1 reads SGHVS; CDR2 reads FQNEAQ. V was cut by 2 bases and J by 4 bases, with 11 bases left in between. CDR3 length: 14 amino acids. CDR3 bases: TGTGCCAGCAGCTTACGGCCTAGCAGAGAGACCCAGTACTTC. This translates into CASSLRPSRETQYF.

The gene calls are TRBV25-1 and TRBJ2-7, with TRBD1 matching 7 bases. The J segment lost 6 bases and the V segment lost 7 bases, leaving 6 bases of the junction unmatched. The germline CDR1 and CDR2 sequences are MGHDK and SYGVNS. This CDR3 has 12 residues. In DNA form, the CDR3 reads TGTGCCAGCACCTTGACAGGGCTCGAGCAGTACTTC. Protein product: CASTLTGLEQYF.